These 8 T cell receptor beta chains originate from one sample sequenced in a study of blood T cell repertoires in COVID-19. The method was immunoSEQ multiplex PCR; TCRdb's version includes in-frame clones alone and lacks a portion of them. Of about 210,000 clones in the sample, around 82% were seen once. The specimen sequenced was peripheral blood. These receptors were collected from a woman aged 40 to 50 with acute or convalescent COVID-19.

The chain carries TRBV28 and TRBJ1-3, with D perhaps matching TRBD1 (6 bases). CDR1 and CDR2 from the germline V gene are MDHEN and SYDVKM. The CDR3 has 15 residues. Trimming stripped 6 bases from V and 3 bases from J, with 15 bases between. The CDR3 sequence: CASSEGGAYGNTIYF. CDR3 in DNA: TGTGCCAGCAGCGAGGGGGGGGCATATGGAAACACCATATATTTT.

The chain joins TRBV18 to TRBJ2-1, with a possible D match to TRBD1 (6 bases). The V gene lost 5 bases and the J gene lost 9 bases, with 11 bases spanning the gap. The CDR3 length is 12 residues. CDR1 is KGHSH and CDR2 is LQKENI in the germline V gene. The CDR3 DNA is TGTGCCAGCTCATACATAGGGGGTGAGCAGTTCTTC. This gives the protein CASSYIGGEQFF.

The chain employs TRBV7-3 and TRBJ2-3; 9 bases are shared with TRBD1. The length of the CDR3 is 16 residues. V gave up 4 bases and J gave up 0 bases; unmatched junction bases: 5. Germline V lookup: CDR1 SGHTA, CDR2 FQGTGA. For the CDR3, the DNA is TGTGCCAGCAGCTCACAGGGGGCGCTTAGCACAGATACGCAGTATTTT. It yields the protein CASSSQGALSTDTQYF.

This clone was found once. This sample includes further DNA sequences coding for the same CDR3. The CDR3 sequence: CASSLDSPYEQYF. In DNA, the CDR3 is TGTGCCAGCAGCTTGGACAGCCCCTACGAGCAGTACTTC. This sequence joins TRBV5-5 and TRBJ2-7, with D hard to call. Germline loops: CDR1 SGHKS, CDR2 YYEKEE (reference sequence). V lost 0 bases, J lost 2 bases, and 6 bases lay in between. The CDR3 contains 13 residues.

The rearrangement joins TRBV5-1 to TRBJ1-1; unclear D gene. The CDR3 covers 13 residues. CDR1 and CDR2 from the germline V gene are SGHRS and YFSETQ. Trimming shortened V by 0 bases and J by 6 bases, and 9 bases separated the two germline ends. The CDR3 spells CASSLAAQAEAFF. The CDR3 DNA reads as TGCGCCAGCAGCTTGGCCGCCCAGGCTGAAGCTTTCTTT.

J is TRBJ1-6 and V is TRBV7-8, with 8 bases that match TRBD1. The CDR3 totals 12 residues. CDR1 SGHVS and CDR2 FQNEAQ come from the germline V gene. V dropped 1 base and J dropped 13; count of bases not matched to a gene: 0. CDR3 loop: CASSLDRGPLHF. DNA for the CDR3: TGTGCCAGCAGCTTAGACAGGGGGCCCCTCCACTTT.

The CDR3 protein is CATSRGQAGETQYF. The CDR3, as DNA: TGTGCCACCAGCAGAGGCCAAGCGGGAGAGACCCAGTACTTC. This chain uses TRBV15 with TRBJ2-5; tentative D call: TRBD2 (6 bases). The CDR3 extends over 14 amino acids. The V end was cut by 1 base, the J end by 4 bases, with 10 bases between. From germline, CDR1 is LNHNV and CDR2 YYDKDF (reference sequence).

CDR3 DNA: TGTGCCAGCAGGGCAGTAGCAAGAAGTAATGAGCAGTTCTTC. It yields the protein CASRAVARSNEQFF. The chain employs TRBV27 and TRBJ2-1, with D unresolved. The CDR3 runs to 14 residues. Trimming stripped 6 bases from V and 7 bases from J, with 16 bases between. CDR1 MNHEY and CDR2 SMNVEV come from the germline V gene (reference sequence).